Following are 6 T cell receptor beta chains from one sample sequenced in a study of cytomegalovirus exposure and HLA in healthy donors. PCR employed 60 Vbeta and 13 Jbeta primers. Profiled with immunoSEQ multiplex PCR; TCRdb holds only in-frame clones, not every one. The repertoire has some 170,000 clones, around 75% of them found once; the top ten carry roughly 3%. The material sequenced was PBMCs. Receptor source: a woman in her 50s in good health and CMV-seropositive.

The V call is TRBV18, the J call TRBJ2-5, with D uncertain. V was trimmed by 0 bases and J by 4 bases, leaving 9 bases between them. The CDR3 spans 14 residues. Germline CDR1 and CDR2: KGHSH and LQKENI. CDR3 sequence reads: CASSPPAFRETQYF. The CDR3 nucleotides read TGTGCCAGCTCACCACCGGCCTTTCGAGAGACCCAGTACTTC. The full variable domain, in which reference TRBV18 and TRBJ2-5 provide the parts outside the CDR3, is NAGVMQNPRHLVRRRGQEARLRCSPMKGHSHVYWYRQLPEEGLKFMVYLQKENIIDESGMPKERFSAEFPKEGPSILRIQQVVRGDSAAYFCASSPPAFRETQYFGPGTRLLVL.

This chain joins TRBV6-5 and TRBJ1-6; D gene unclear. Per the germline V gene, CDR1 is MNHEY and CDR2 is SVGAGI. The CDR3 spans 14 residues. Between the trimmed V and J ends, which lost 0 bases and 14 bases, there was a span of 14 bases. CDR3 sequence reads: CASSYSDGDRTLHF. CDR3 DNA: TGTGCCAGCAGTTACTCCGACGGGGATAGGACCCTCCACTTT.

This chain connects TRBV12-5 to TRBJ1-5; D remains unclear. The germline V gene has CDR1 LGHNT and CDR2 FRNRAP. The CDR3 runs 15 residues. The V end lost 5 bases, the J end lost 0 bases, and 11 bases lay between the germline ends. CDR3 protein: CASGPTYDSNQPQHF. The CDR3 DNA follows: TGTGCTAGTGGTCCGACATATGATAGCAATCAGCCCCAGCATTTT. The whole variable domain, filled in from reference TRBV12-5 and TRBJ1-5, reads DARVTQTPRHKVTEMGQEVTMRCQPILGHNTVFWYRQTMMQGLELLAYFRNRAPLDDSGMPKDRFSAEMPDATLATLKIQPSEPRDSAVYFCASGPTYDSNQPQHFGDGTRLSIL.

This clone has just one count. J is TRBJ2-2 and V is TRBV7-9; D gene uncertain. Germline CDR1 reads SEHNR; CDR2 reads FQNEAQ (reference sequence). The V gene lost 1 base and the J gene lost 5 bases, with 11 bases spanning the gap. The CDR3 is made up of 15 amino acids. CDR3: CASSLGSGSTGELFF. The CDR3 bases are TGTGCCAGCAGCTTAGGGTCAGGTTCAACCGGGGAGCTGTTTTTT. Filled out from reference TRBV7-9 and TRBJ2-2, the complete variable domain reads DTGVSQNPRHKITKRGQNVTFRCDPISEHNRLYWYRQTLGQGPEFLTYFQNEAQLEKSRLLSDRFSAERPKGSFSTLEIQRTEQGDSAMYLCASSLGSGSTGELFFGEGSRLTVL.

The chain has TRBV5-1 and TRBJ2-1; 10 positions agree with TRBD1. Germline V gives CDR1 SGHRS, CDR2 YFSETQ. V lost 7 bases to trimming and J lost 3 bases; unmatched junction nucleotides: 4. The CDR3 runs 14 residues. The CDR3: CASRGDRGYNEQFF. CDR3 nucleotides: TGCGCCAGCCGGGGGGACAGGGGCTACAATGAGCAGTTCTTC.

In its sample, this clone was seen a few times. This chain uses TRBV5-8 with TRBJ2-2, with D possibly matching TRBD1 (6 bases). The V gene lost 0 bases and the J gene lost 5 bases, with 17 bases spanning the gap. This CDR3 has 17 residues. Germline values: CDR1 SGHTS, CDR2 YDEGEE. DNA of the CDR3: TGTGCCAGCAGCTTGGCAGGGGCCCACGTCGGGACCGGGGAGCTGTTTTTT. Translating gives CASSLAGAHVGTGELFF.